The clone carrying this T cell receptor beta chain was observed at least ten times. This sample stems from a study of T-cell reconstitution after alpha-beta-depleted transplantation in children. CDR3 size: 13 residues. Germline CDR1 reads SGHTA; CDR2 reads FQGTGA. Unmatched junction bases numbered 1, after V lost 2 bases and J lost 4 bases. As it was prepared, the TCRbeta library received unique molecular identifiers. TCRdb analysed the PCR reads with MiXCR anew, one entry per CDR3 protein. This sample has a few hundred thousand distinct CDR3 sequences, with more than 9% found just once. Sequences were derived from PBMCs from the stem cell graft donor, sampled from the stem cell graft. The genes are TRBV7-3 and TRBJ2-5; TRBD2 matches at 7 bases. The sequence was collected from a human donor who donated a stem cell graft to a child with SCID. The DNA for the CDR3 is TGTGCCAGCAGCTTATGGGGGGGAGAGACCCAGTACTTC. Translated: CASSLWGGETQYF. Full variable domain (outside the CDR3, taken from reference TRBV7-3 and TRBJ2-5): GAGVSQTPSNKVTEKGKYVELRCDPISGHTALYWYRQSLGQGPEFLIYFQGTGAADDSGLPNDRFFAVRPEGSVSTLKIQRTERGDSAVYLCASSLWGGETQYFGPGTRLLVL.